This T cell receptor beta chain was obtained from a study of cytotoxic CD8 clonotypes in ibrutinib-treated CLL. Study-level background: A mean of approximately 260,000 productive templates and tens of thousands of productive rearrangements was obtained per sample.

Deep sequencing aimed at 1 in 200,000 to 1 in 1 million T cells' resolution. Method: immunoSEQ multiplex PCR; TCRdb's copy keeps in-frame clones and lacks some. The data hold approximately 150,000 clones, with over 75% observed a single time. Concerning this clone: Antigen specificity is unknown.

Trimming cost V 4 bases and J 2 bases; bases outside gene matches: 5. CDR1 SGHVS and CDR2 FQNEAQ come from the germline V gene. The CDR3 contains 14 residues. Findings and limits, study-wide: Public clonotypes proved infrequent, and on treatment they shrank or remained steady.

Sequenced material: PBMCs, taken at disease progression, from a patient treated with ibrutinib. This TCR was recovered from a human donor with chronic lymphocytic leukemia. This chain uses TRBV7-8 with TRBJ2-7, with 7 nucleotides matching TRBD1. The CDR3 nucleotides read TGTGCCAGCAGCTACCCCGGACAGGCCTACGAGCAGTACTTC. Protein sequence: CASSYPGQAYEQYF.